The clone carrying this T cell receptor (beta chain) was picked up a small number of times. Its specificity is unknown. The data are from a study of identical twins. General study findings and limits: Where out-of-frame alpha sequences were twin-shared, they showed excess low generation probability.

Trimming took 5 bases from V and 4 from J; bases not matched to a gene: 11. Germline V CDR1 and CDR2: SEHNR, FQNEAQ (reference sequence). There are 16 residues in the CDR3. TCRdb redid the calling of the 5' RACE reads with MiXCR, one entry per CDR3 protein. Altogether about 280,000 distinct CDR3 sequences are present, approximately 8% being singletons, with the ten largest covering more than 2%. These same data were also listed under a study on yellow fever vaccine responses in identical twins.

This sequence was found in a young woman in good health. Sequenced input: memory (CD45RO+) T cells sorted from blood. The gene calls are TRBV7-9 and TRBJ2-1; 7 nucleotides agree with TRBD1. CDR3 sequence (DNA): TGTGCCAGCAGCGGCACTCCTCGGGACAGATACAATGAGCAGTTCTTC. Amino acids: CASSGTPRDRYNEQFF.